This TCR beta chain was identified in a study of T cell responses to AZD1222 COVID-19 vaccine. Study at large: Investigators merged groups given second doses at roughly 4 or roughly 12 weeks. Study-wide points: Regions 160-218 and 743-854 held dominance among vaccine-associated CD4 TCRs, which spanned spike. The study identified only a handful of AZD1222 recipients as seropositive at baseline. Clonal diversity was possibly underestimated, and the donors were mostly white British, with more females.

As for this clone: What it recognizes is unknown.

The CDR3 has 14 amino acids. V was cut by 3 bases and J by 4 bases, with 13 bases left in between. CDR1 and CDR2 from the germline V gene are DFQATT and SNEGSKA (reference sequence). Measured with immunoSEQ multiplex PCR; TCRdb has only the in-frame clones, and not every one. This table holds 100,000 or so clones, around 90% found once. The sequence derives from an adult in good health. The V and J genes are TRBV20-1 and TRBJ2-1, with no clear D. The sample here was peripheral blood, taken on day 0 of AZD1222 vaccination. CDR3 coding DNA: TGCAGTGCTAGTGGGGTAGACCTTTACAATGAGCAGTTCTTC. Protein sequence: CSASGVDLYNEQFF.